This passage covers 19 T cell receptor beta chains from one sample sequenced in a study of blood T cell repertoires in COVID-19. Sequenced by immunoSEQ multiplex PCR; TCRdb stores in-frame clones only, minus some. Among about 98,000 clones listed, 84% were seen once. Sequencing used peripheral blood. These receptor sequences come from a man aged 35 to 55 with active or convalescent COVID-19.

The rearrangement links TRBV2 to TRBJ1-4; D might be TRBD1 (5 bases). Trimming cost V 5 bases and J 4 bases, with 17 bases left between them. This CDR3 region has 16 residues. The germline V gene encodes CDR1 SNHLY and CDR2 FYNNEI. CDR3: CASSRAELGGNEKLFF. As DNA, the CDR3 is TGTGCCAGCAGTCGGGCGGAACTGGGGGGTAATGAAAAACTGTTTTTT.

This CDR3 reads CASSDSGQGVGGNQPQHF. The CDR3 DNA reads as TGTGCCAGCAGTGACTCTGGACAGGGAGTAGGAGGCAATCAGCCCCAGCATTTT. V usage is TRBV6-4 and J usage is TRBJ1-5, with TRBD1 identical over 8 bases. The J segment lost 2 bases and the V segment lost 0 bases, leaving 9 bases of the junction unmatched. Germline CDR1 and CDR2: MRHNA and SNTAGT. The CDR3 spans 18 residues.

The J gene is TRBJ1-1, the V gene TRBV2; D ambiguous. This CDR3 is 14 amino acids long. Germline CDR1 SNHLY, CDR2 FYNNEI. Trimming cost V 1 base and J 1 base, with 7 bases left between them. The CDR3 loop is CASSEEAGNTEAFF. The CDR3 DNA sequence: TGTGCCAGCAGTGAAGAGGCAGGGAACACTGAAGCTTTCTTT.

The chain links TRBV13 to TRBJ2-7; unclear D gene. With 5 bases removed from V and 4 bases from J, the gap between germline ends came to 9 bases. The CDR3 is 12 amino acids. The germline CDR1 and CDR2 sequences are PRHDT and FYEKMQ (reference sequence). The CDR3 coding sequence is TGTGCCAGCAGCATGGGCCTTTACGAGCAGTACTTC. Amino acids: CASSMGLYEQYF. Complete variable domain (other parts from reference TRBV13 and TRBJ2-7): AAGVIQSPRHLIKEKRETATLKCYPIPRHDTVYWYQQGPGQDPQFLISFYEKMQSDKGSIPDRFSAQQFSDYHSELNMSSLELGDSALYFCASSMGLYEQYFGPGTRLTVT.

The chain is built from TRBV6-5 and TRBJ1-1; perhaps TRBD1 as D (6 bases). The CDR3 has 15 residues. CDR1 MNHEY and CDR2 SVGAGI come from the germline V gene. The V gene lost 6 bases and the J gene lost 5 bases, with 19 bases spanning the gap. CDR3 sequence: CASSRDPTGQTEAFF. The CDR3 nucleotides read TGTGCCAGCAGCAGAGACCCGACAGGACAGACTGAAGCTTTCTTT.

This clone was detected only a few times. The CDR3 loop reads CASSYGGANTEAFF. Written as DNA, the CDR3 is TGTGCCAGCAGTTACGGCGGGGCGAACACTGAAGCTTTCTTT. This chain joins TRBV6-5 and TRBJ1-1, with D possibly TRBD1 on 5 matching bases. The CDR3 totals 14 residues. Trimming took 2 bases from V and 1 from J, leaving 8 bases between them. Germline V lookup: CDR1 MNHEY, CDR2 SVGAGI.

This chain joins TRBV4-1 and TRBJ2-7; 8 bases fit TRBD1. This CDR3 is built from 17 residues. J was trimmed by 1 base and V by 1 base; bases with no gene match: 9. Germline-derived CDR1 and CDR2 are MGHRA and YSYEKL. As DNA, the CDR3 is TGCGCCAGCAGCCAAGGACCAGGGGGCAGGGGATCCTACGAGCAGTACTTC. It yields the protein CASSQGPGGRGSYEQYF.

This chain joins TRBV10-1 and TRBJ2-5; D may be TRBD1 (5 bases). Trimming took off 0 bases at V and 5 bases at J, with 10 bases between the two ends. This CDR3 is 14 amino acids long. Germline V gene lookup returns CDR1 WNHNN and CDR2 SYGVQD (reference sequence). The CDR3 DNA reads TGCGCCAGCAGTGAGTCGCCAGGGCGGGAGACCCAGTACTTC. It yields the protein CASSESPGRETQYF.

The chain recombines TRBV6-1 with TRBJ1-5; 7 bases line up with TRBD1. This CDR3 is 17 amino acids long. Germline-derived CDR1 and CDR2 are MNHNS and SASEGT. V gave up 1 base and J gave up 2 bases; unmatched junction bases: 8. This chain's CDR3 is CASSEGGGGWGNQPQHF. In DNA form, the CDR3 reads TGTGCCAGCAGTGAAGGAGGAGGGGGCTGGGGCAATCAGCCCCAGCATTTT.

The CDR3 DNA is TGTGCCAGCAGCCGTGGGGCAGGGGGCACTGAAGCTTTCTTT. This encodes CASSRGAGGTEAFF. This chain links TRBV27 with TRBJ1-1; 7 nucleotides line up with TRBD1. This CDR3 is 14 amino acids long. The germline V gene encodes CDR1 MNHEY and CDR2 SMNVEV (reference sequence). The ends lost 6 bases at V and 4 bases at J; junction bases unmatched: 8.

The chain has TRBV18 and TRBJ1-5, with D maybe TRBD1 (5 bases). Trimming took off 4 bases at V and 0 bases at J, with 13 bases between the two ends. The CDR3 runs to 16 residues. Germline V CDR1 and CDR2: KGHSH, LQKENI. The CDR3 DNA sequence: TGTGCCAGCTCACAGTCGACAGTTTATAGCAATCAGCCCCAGCATTTT. Its translation is CASSQSTVYSNQPQHF. The full variable domain, in which reference TRBV18 and TRBJ1-5 provide the parts outside the CDR3, is NAGVMQNPRHLVRRRGQEARLRCSPMKGHSHVYWYRQLPEEGLKFMVYLQKENIIDESGMPKERFSAEFPKEGPSILRIQQVVRGDSAAYFCASSQSTVYSNQPQHFGDGTRLSIL.

The J gene is TRBJ2-3, the V gene TRBV7-7, with TRBD1 matching over 10 bases. This CDR3 has 14 amino acids. The V gene's germline CDR1 is SSHAT and CDR2 FNYEAQ (reference sequence). The J segment lost 6 bases and the V segment lost 3 bases, leaving 3 bases of the junction unmatched. CDR3 sequence: CASSLTGGGDTQYF. The CDR3 DNA sequence: TGTGCCAGCAGCTTGACAGGGGGCGGTGATACGCAGTATTTT.

The rearrangement uses TRBV29-1 and TRBJ2-1, with a weak D call TRBD1 (6 bases). Germline V gene lookup returns CDR1 SQVTM and CDR2 ANQGSEA. The CDR3 is 12 residues long. V was cut by 7 bases and J by 3 bases, with 10 bases left in between. The CDR3 sequence is CSGGQSYNEQFF. In DNA, the CDR3 is TGCAGCGGCGGACAGAGCTACAATGAGCAGTTCTTC.

The chain recombines TRBV6-1 with TRBJ1-4; weak D call: TRBD1 (5 bases). Per the germline V gene, CDR1 is MNHNS and CDR2 is SASEGT. This CDR3 is 16 amino acids long. The V end lost 0 bases, the J end lost 8 bases, and 16 bases lay between the germline ends. The CDR3 DNA sequence: TGTGCCAGCAGTGAAGCGCTTCATGGGGCCTTGGAAAAACTGTTTTTT. The encoded protein is CASSEALHGALEKLFF.

The chain has TRBV12-5 and TRBJ2-2; 10 nucleotides agree with TRBD1. V shed 0 bases, J shed 3 bases, and the junction held 4 bases outside the gene matches. Germline CDR1 and CDR2: LGHNT and FRNRAP. This CDR3 has 17 amino acids. The CDR3 here is CASGLVLGTGDTGELFF. Written as DNA, the CDR3 is TGTGCTAGTGGTTTGGTATTAGGGACAGGGGACACCGGGGAGCTGTTTTTT.

V is TRBV24-1 and J is TRBJ2-1; no firm D call. There are 13 residues in the CDR3. V lost 7 bases and J lost 10, with 16 bases in between. Looked up from germline, CDR1 is KGHDR and CDR2 is SFDVKD. The CDR3 sequence: CATSEPRSAEQFF. The CDR3 nucleotides read TGTGCCACCAGCGAGCCCCGGTCCGCAGAGCAGTTCTTC.

This chain connects TRBV19 to TRBJ1-2; no clear D gene. Trimming shortened V by 3 bases and J by 2 bases, and 7 bases separated the two germline ends. Looked up from germline, CDR1 is LNHDA and CDR2 is SQIVND (reference sequence). This CDR3 is 13 amino acids long. CDR3 region: CASSMRQNYGYTF. The CDR3 DNA reads TGTGCCAGTAGTATGAGGCAAAACTATGGCTACACCTTC.

The gene calls are TRBV7-2 and TRBJ2-5; possible D gene TRBD1, 6 bases. The CDR3 covers 14 residues. The V gene lost 5 bases and the J gene lost 1 base, with 11 bases spanning the gap. Germline V CDR1 and CDR2: SGHTA, FQGNSA. This CDR3 is CASSHTGIQETQYF. CDR3 nucleotide sequence: TGTGCCAGCAGCCACACAGGGATCCAAGAGACCCAGTACTTC.

This clone was found a few times. CDR3 DNA sequence: TGTGCCAGCAGCCCCACAGGGACCTCCTACGAGCAGTACTTC. It is translated as CASSPTGTSYEQYF. The chain recombines TRBV9 with TRBJ2-7; D possibly corresponds to TRBD1 (6 bases). Germline V gene data show CDR1 as SGDLS and CDR2 as YYNGEE. This CDR3 comprises 14 residues. Trimming left V 4 bases short and J 0 bases short, with 11 bases between.